Detailed here is one T cell receptor beta chain. These data belong to a study of pediatric ulcerative colitis. Clones were sequenced by immunoSEQ multiplex PCR, and TCRdb holds only the in-frame ones, with some missing. Among around 13,000 clones listed, 75% to 80% were seen once. The rectum was sampled with one to two pinch biopsies at colonoscopy. The germline V and J ends were trimmed by 1 base and 5 bases, with 11 bases remaining between them. There are 14 residues in the CDR3. Germline assignment: CDR1 SGHVS and CDR2 FQNEAQ. This sequence was found in a boy younger than 18 who was a control in a study of pediatric ulcerative colitis. The chain joins TRBV7-8 to TRBJ2-5; D not resolved. The sequenced material came from gut tissue. CDR3 coding DNA: TGTGCCAGCAGCTTAGTTTTAGAGGAGGAGACCCAGTACTTC. Its translation is CASSLVLEEETQYF.